The present T cell receptor (beta chain) was sequenced within a study of cytomegalovirus exposure and HLA in healthy donors. Study in general: The study's early data release held about 85 million unique TCRs from HLA-typed donors. Out of 398 genotyped donors, roughly 83% belonged to the Caucasian-associated ancestry cluster. Notes on the study in general: Data from an earlier analysis indicated that most TCR beta V segments were productive either about 87% or about 30% of the time.

The CDR3 consists of 15 residues. Trimming cost V 0 bases and J 1 base, with 9 bases left between them. Germline loops: CDR1 MNHEY, CDR2 SVGAGI. The PCR was carried out with 60 Vbeta primers and 13 Jbeta primers. Profiling relied on immunoSEQ multiplex PCR, and the TCRdb table lists in-frame clones only, not all of them. The table shows 110,000 to 150,000 clones, with just over 70% occurring only once. Notes on this clone: As yet, its antigen is unknown.

These donors counted as nominally healthy when sampled, but unrecorded immune exposures were likely. The sequencing sample was made of PBMCs. J is TRBJ1-1 and V is TRBV6-5; the D is unclear. This TCR was sampled from a woman under 40 in good health and CMV-seronegative. The CDR3 loop is CASSYSLYGNTEAFF. In DNA, the CDR3 is TGTGCCAGCAGTTACTCGCTGTACGGGAACACTGAAGCTTTCTTT.